What follows are 20 T cell receptor beta chains derived from one specimen sequenced in a study of blood T cell repertoires in COVID-19. Sequenced by immunoSEQ multiplex PCR; TCRdb stores in-frame clones only, minus some. The sample comprises 30,000 to 35,000 clones, more than 75% of which are singletons, and 7.4% rests with the top ten. What was sequenced was peripheral blood. These receptor sequences come from a woman aged 60-75 years with acute or convalescent COVID-19.

This chain uses TRBV5-1 with TRBJ2-3; D is ambiguous. The V end was cut by 4 bases, the J end by 3 bases, with 15 bases between. The CDR3 has 15 residues. CDR1 is SGHRS, CDR2 YFSETQ, per germline. For the CDR3, the DNA is TGCGCCAGCAGCCGAAGCTTAAGCGCAACAGATACGCAGTATTTT. It is translated as CASSRSLSATDTQYF.

The chain joins TRBV5-1 to TRBJ1-2; 9 nucleotides line up with TRBD1. Germline V gives CDR1 SGHRS, CDR2 YFSETQ. This CDR3 has 13 residues. The V gene end was trimmed by 4 bases and the J gene end by 10 bases; junction bases not matched to a gene: 8. The CDR3 region is CASSPGQGELYTF. The DNA of the CDR3 is TGCGCCAGCAGCCCGGGACAGGGCGAACTCTACACCTTC.

This clone was recorded only once. The CDR3 loop reads CASRDGTGWGYTF. In nucleotides, the CDR3 is TGTGCCAGCAGAGACGGGACAGGGTGGGGCTACACCTTC. The gene calls are TRBV6-6 and TRBJ1-2; 9 bases agree with TRBD1. In germline, CDR1 is MNHNY, CDR2 SVGAGI (reference sequence). The V and J ends lost 6 bases and 8 bases, in that order; junction bases with no gene match: 7. This CDR3 is built from 13 residues.

J is TRBJ2-6 and V is TRBV28; 9 bases line up with TRBD2. The V and J ends lost 1 base and 1 base, in that order; junction bases with no gene match: 14. The CDR3 is made up of 21 amino acids. The germline V gene has CDR1 MDHEN and CDR2 SYDVKM. CDR3 coding DNA: TGTGCCAGCAGTTTATTTTTAGAGGTGCTAGCGGGGTCTTCTGGGGCCAACGTCCTGACTTTC. Translating it yields CASSLFLEVLAGSSGANVLTF.

J is TRBJ2-3 and V is TRBV7-8, with D perhaps TRBD1 (6 bases). Germline V gene data show CDR1 as SGHVS and CDR2 as FQNEAQ. The CDR3 is made up of 15 amino acids. Trimming left V 4 bases short and J 6 bases short, with 17 bases between. This CDR3 is CASSYTGKHADTQYF. CDR3 nucleotide sequence: TGTGCCAGCAGCTACACAGGGAAACATGCCGATACGCAGTATTTT.

V and J are TRBV27 and TRBJ1-4, with no clear D. V was shortened by 5 bases and J by 8 bases, with 12 bases between the two germline ends. Germline CDR1 MNHEY, CDR2 SMNVEV (reference sequence). This CDR3 region has 13 residues. The CDR3 reads CASSEPGGEKLFF. The CDR3 bases are TGTGCCAGCAGTGAGCCCGGAGGGGAAAAACTGTTTTTT.

V usage is TRBV7-6 and J usage is TRBJ2-6, with a possible D match to TRBD2 (6 bases). The CDR3 has 19 amino acids. The germline CDR1 and CDR2 sequences are SGHVS and FNYEAQ. V was trimmed by 1 base and J by 0 bases, leaving 16 bases between them. Written as DNA, the CDR3 is TGTGCCAGCAGCTTAGAATCTTCGGGGGTAAACTCTGGGGCCAACGTCCTGACTTTC. Protein sequence: CASSLESSGVNSGANVLTF.

This sequence joins TRBV30 and TRBJ1-4; D is uncertain. Germline values: CDR1 GTSNPN, CDR2 SVGIG (reference sequence). The CDR3 is made up of 15 amino acids. V was shortened by 4 bases and J by 4 bases, with 16 bases between the two germline ends. The CDR3 sequence: CAWTQRRPLNEKLFF. Written as DNA, the CDR3 is TGTGCCTGGACCCAGAGGAGGCCCCTTAATGAAAAACTGTTTTTT.

This clone was recorded only once. This rearrangement joins TRBV28 to TRBJ1-2; D unclear. V gave up 4 bases and J gave up 4 bases, with 4 bases separating them. The CDR3 contains 11 residues. From germline, CDR1 is MDHEN and CDR2 SYDVKM. Here the CDR3 reads CASSSFYGYTF. DNA for the CDR3: TGTGCCAGCAGTTCCTTCTATGGCTACACCTTC.

The chain is built from TRBV14 and TRBJ2-2, with D perhaps matching TRBD2 (6 bases). Trimming took 5 bases from V and 2 from J, leaving 12 bases between them. The CDR3 spans 15 residues. CDR1 is SGHDN and CDR2 is FVKESK in the germline V gene. CDR3 coding DNA: TGTGCCAGCAGCGGCGGGACTCCCAACACCGGGGAGCTGTTTTTT. Its translation is CASSGGTPNTGELFF.

This clone was counted between two and nine times. This chain links TRBV2 with TRBJ1-1; D perhaps matches TRBD1 (6 bases). This CDR3 has 15 residues. Trimming removed 4 bases at V and 5 bases at J, with 17 bases between. Germline V lookup: CDR1 SNHLY, CDR2 FYNNEI. CDR3 sequence (DNA): TGTGCCAGCAGTGCTGGAGGGACTACAGGGACTGAAGCTTTCTTT. Amino acids: CASSAGGTTGTEAFF.

V usage is TRBV5-4 and J usage is TRBJ2-1; 7 bases agree with TRBD2. In germline, CDR1 is SGHNT, CDR2 YYREEE (reference sequence). There are 15 residues in the CDR3. Trimming at V came to 0 bases and at J to 7 bases, leaving 7 bases not matched to a gene. The CDR3 DNA is TGTGCCAGCAGCTTGGTGCTAGCGGCGGGGAATGAGCAGTTCTTC. It specifies CASSLVLAAGNEQFF.

The chain carries TRBV2 and TRBJ1-5, with D perhaps TRBD1 (5 bases). This CDR3 is 17 amino acids long. Per germline, CDR1 SNHLY and CDR2 FYNNEI. Trimming shortened V by 4 bases and J by 0 bases, and 16 bases separated the two germline ends. The CDR3 DNA is TGTGCCAGCAGTGGGCTCGACAGAGAATATAGCAATCAGCCCCAGCATTTT. As protein: CASSGLDREYSNQPQHF.

The chain's CDR3 is CSANRAYEQYF. Here the CDR3 DNA reads TGCAGTGCCAACCGTGCGTACGAGCAGTACTTC. The genes are TRBV20-1 and TRBJ2-7, with unresolved D. CDR1 DFQATT and CDR2 SNEGSKA come from the germline V gene (reference sequence). Trimming removed 6 bases at V and 4 bases at J, with 10 bases between. The CDR3 is 11 residues long.

On this clone itself: The sample holds other DNA sequences that translate to the same CDR3. The CDR3 region has the DNA TGTGCCAGCACATTTTTGAACACTGAAGCTTTCTTT. Translation: CASTFLNTEAFF. The V gene is TRBV6-5, the J gene TRBJ1-1; no reliable D call. This CDR3 comprises 12 residues. Trimming left V 7 bases short and J 0 bases short, with 6 bases between. In germline, CDR1 is MNHEY, CDR2 SVGAGI.

The chain carries TRBV3-1 (or the pseudogene TRBV3-2) and TRBJ1-5; no definite D call. V gave up 1 base and J gave up 3 bases, with 4 bases separating them. The CDR3 loop spans 13 amino acids. CDR1 LGHDT and CDR2 YNNKEL come from the germline V gene (reference sequence). CDR3 residues: CASSQGLNQPQHF. The CDR3 nucleotides are TGTGCCAGCAGCCAAGGACTCAATCAGCCCCAGCATTTT.

The rearrangement uses TRBV5-4 and TRBJ1-1; weak D call: TRBD1 (5 bases). The germline V and J ends were trimmed by 2 bases and 2 bases, with 10 bases remaining between them. CDR1 and CDR2 (germline): SGHNT, YYREEE (reference sequence). The CDR3 sequence is 14 residues long. The CDR3 sequence: CASSFRGSNTEAFF. In nucleotides, the CDR3 is TGTGCCAGCAGCTTCCGGGGGTCAAACACTGAAGCTTTCTTT.

The V and J genes are TRBV5-3 and TRBJ2-1; no clear D gene. TRBV5-3 is recorded as an ORF, its role being uncertain. Trimming left V 1 base short and J 8 bases short, with 4 bases between. The CDR3 consists of 11 residues. CDR3 region: CARSLWHEQFF. The CDR3 nucleotides read TGTGCCAGAAGCTTGTGGCATGAGCAGTTCTTC.

The rearrangement joins TRBV30 to TRBJ1-1; D uncertain. Trimming removed 4 bases from V and 0 bases from J, with 12 bases in between. CDR3 length: 14 amino acids. CDR1 is GTSNPN, CDR2 SVGIG, per germline (reference sequence). The CDR3 is CAWTGVIMNTEAFF. Written as DNA, the CDR3 is TGTGCCTGGACGGGAGTCATAATGAACACTGAAGCTTTCTTT.

The J gene is TRBJ2-5, the V gene TRBV7-9, with D uncertain. Germline V lookup: CDR1 SEHNR, CDR2 FQNEAQ (reference sequence). The CDR3 has 13 residues. V lost 5 bases to trimming and J lost 5 bases, with 12 bases between them. CDR3 DNA sequence: TGTGCCAGCAGCCCCCAGGATGGCGAGACCCAGTACTTC. Residues: CASSPQDGETQYF.